A selection of T cell receptor beta chains follows, all from one sample in a study of long-term antiretroviral therapy in people with HIV. TCRdb's table, derived via immunoSEQ multiplex PCR, lists solely in-frame clones and lacks some. Among 25,000 to 35,000 clones listed, 86% were seen once. This sample comprised unsorted PBMCs, obtained 0.8 years after starting antiretroviral therapy. These TCRs come from a woman in her 30s with HIV. Each CDR3 is given without its conserved first and last residue. Each record gives: V gene, CDR3 protein.

TRBV18 ASSPGDSSSYEQY
TRBV5-4 ASSLVAGTSDTQY
TRBV28 ASSYKTGAYEQY
TRBV5-5 ASSIRLPGDSGNTIY
TRBV14 ASSRSQFTDTQY
TRBV5-6 ASSLEGTEF
TRBV2 ASSLSEAF
TRBV5-1 ASSLGSIEGETQY
TRBV11-2 ASSRGTSGVADTQY
TRBV7-8 ASSLVQLWDTQY
TRBV11-3 ASSPGESRELF
TRBV7-2 ASTFIPGTGDEKLF
TRBV7-6 ASSPRPSGTDTQY
TRBV25-1 ASSESQGSYEQY
TRBV5-4 ASSFRTGSGTEAF
TRBV9 ASSLRQGAATDTQY
TRBV6-1 ASTSSGPGYT
TRBV11-2 ASSRPTGANYGYT
TRBV7-3 ASSLRMTARNEKLF
TRBV9 ASAFGGAGEETQY
TRBV5-1 ASSTGTGANYGYT
TRBV7-2 ASSLGGVGTEAF
TRBV10-2 ASRPGQGARFNYGYT
TRBV25-1 ASTGPTGELF
TRBV4-1 ASSQVIRGTGPQH
TRBV28 ASSARGQVIYEQY
TRBV15 ATSTGQFVGTEAF
TRBV7-9 ASSLLNTEAF
TRBV27 ASSSPKGGNEQF
TRBV5-1 ASSGQGEGNTIY
TRBV5-8 ASILIGQEYNEQF
TRBV29-1 SVEGRDYGYT
TRBV5-6 ASSLEVLTDTQY
TRBV4-1 ASSHGTGLSIYEQY
TRBV9 ASSPLAGGSDTQY
TRBV5-1 ASSFSGGPRETQY
TRBV5-1 ASSLGGRTTNEKLF
TRBV7-2 ASSPREGVRF
TRBV2 ASSEALLGYGSPLH
TRBV7-8 ASSTVGTGIMAQH
TRBV7-8 ASSLAGGNTEAF
TRBV27 ASSLERNQPQH
TRBV6-1 ASSDHQPQH
TRBV6-1 ASSEEGGGLTNYGYT
TRBV6-5 ASSYGTGYNEQF
TRBV4-1 ASSPADSRRGNTIY
TRBV14 ASSAVGQSNTGELF
TRBV14 ASSQDKQSPISGYT
TRBV30 AWTGGMNTEAF
TRBV27 ASSLAVGGALTDTQY
TRBV5-1 ASSLSGYNEQF
TRBV19 ASSAREETQY
TRBV30 AWSTGTVAGNTIY
TRBV19 ASIGGGAVGELF
TRBV25-1 ASSELEQGNGYT
TRBV14 ASSWGTQRGELF
TRBV5-5 ASSFIVVRGGGETQY